Shown below are 18 T cell receptor beta chains from a single sample sequenced in a study of T cell responses to AZD1222 COVID-19 vaccine. Repertoires were generated with immunoSEQ multiplex PCR, while TCRdb's copy carries only in-frame clones and drops some. Here the sample spans some 150,000 clones, under 95% being singletons. Sequences were derived from peripheral blood, sampled on day 0 of AZD1222 vaccination. All receptors derive from an adult in good health.

This chain connects TRBV5-6 to TRBJ1-2, with a tentative D call TRBD1 (5 bases). CDR3 length equals 16 residues. The germline V gene encodes CDR1 SGHDT and CDR2 YYEEEE. V lost 4 bases and J lost 3, with 19 bases in between. CDR3 region: CASSQDSARAYYGYTF. As DNA, the CDR3 is TGTGCCAGCAGCCAAGACTCGGCCAGGGCTTACTATGGCTACACCTTC.

The J gene is TRBJ1-6, the V gene TRBV23-1; D gene uncertain. TRBV23-1 is an ORF, and what it does is uncertain. Trimming took off 4 bases at V and 8 bases at J, with 12 bases between the two ends. The CDR3 spans 14 residues. CDR3 region: CASSLRRMDSPLHF. The CDR3 DNA is TGCGCCAGCAGTCTTCGCCGGATGGATTCACCCCTCCACTTT.

The chain uses TRBV18 and TRBJ2-3; the match to TRBD1 covers 9 bases. Unmatched junction bases numbered 3, after V lost 0 bases and J lost 5 bases. Per the germline V gene, CDR1 is KGHSH and CDR2 is LQKENI. The CDR3 is 15 residues long. The CDR3 reads CASSPPQGAIDTQYF. The CDR3 DNA sequence: TGTGCCAGCTCACCACCACAGGGGGCCATAGATACGCAGTATTTT.

This clone was seen a single time. This rearrangement joins TRBV18 to TRBJ1-3, with D hard to call. CDR1 KGHSH and CDR2 LQKENI come from the germline V gene. This CDR3 region has 13 residues. With 3 bases removed from V and 4 bases from J, the gap between germline ends came to 7 bases. DNA of the CDR3: TGTGCCAGCTCACCTTCACCAGGAAACACCATATATTTT. Its translation is CASSPSPGNTIYF.

V and J are TRBV10-3 and TRBJ2-3; perhaps TRBD2 as D (6 bases). Germline lookup yields CDR1 ENHRY and CDR2 SYGVKD. The CDR3 totals 14 residues. Trimming removed 6 bases from V and 3 bases from J, with 13 bases in between. The CDR3 DNA is TGTGCCATCAGGCCTGGGGGAGGTACAGATACGCAGTATTTT. Its protein is CAIRPGGGTDTQYF.

This rearrangement joins TRBV6-6 to TRBJ1-5; no reliable D call. V lost 3 bases to trimming and J lost 5 bases, with 17 bases between them. In germline, CDR1 is MNHNY, CDR2 SVGAGI (reference sequence). The CDR3 covers 16 residues. The CDR3 DNA sequence: TGTGCCAGCAGTTATGAGGGCAGGCGAGCCGATCAGCCCCAGCATTTT. It specifies CASSYEGRRADQPQHF.

The chain carries TRBV19 and TRBJ2-3; D gene unclear. V was cut by 6 bases and J by 1 base, with 8 bases left in between. The CDR3 length is 13 residues. The germline V gene encodes CDR1 LNHDA and CDR2 SQIVND (reference sequence). The CDR3 sequence: CASRGTGTDTQYF. CDR3 DNA: TGTGCCAGTAGGGGAACCGGCACAGATACGCAGTATTTT.

The chain has TRBV19 and TRBJ2-1; D gene uncertain. There are 16 residues in the CDR3. The germline CDR1 and CDR2 sequences are LNHDA and SQIVND (reference sequence). Trimming removed 1 base from V and 6 bases from J, with 16 bases in between. The DNA of the CDR3 is TGTGCCAGTAGTATAGTTTACCAGAGCTTGGGCAATGAGCAGTTCTTC. It translates to CASSIVYQSLGNEQFF. The variable domain in full, completed from reference TRBV19 and TRBJ2-1, reads DGGITQSPKYLFRKEGQNVTLSCEQNLNHDAMYWYRQDPGQGLRLIYYSQIVNDFQKGDIAEGYSVSREKKESFPLTVTSAQKNPTAFYLCASSIVYQSLGNEQFFGPGTRLTVL.

The chain combines TRBV6-1 with TRBJ2-7; 10 bases line up with TRBD1. The junction had 9 bases not matched to a gene; V was cut back by 4 bases and J by 0 bases. Germline values: CDR1 MNHNS, CDR2 SASEGT. The CDR3 has 17 residues. The CDR3 reads CASSAAVGQGDSYEQYF. DNA of the CDR3: TGTGCCAGCAGTGCAGCGGTTGGACAGGGGGACTCCTACGAGCAGTACTTC.

This clone was counted a single time. The rearrangement uses TRBV5-6 and TRBJ1-1; D is ambiguous. The CDR3 has 14 residues. V was shortened by 5 bases and J by 2 bases, with 13 bases between the two germline ends. Germline CDR1 is SGHDT and CDR2 is YYEEEE. The CDR3 protein is CASSPGGGNTEAFF. CDR3 bases: TGTGCCAGCAGTCCGGGCGGCGGAAACACTGAAGCTTTCTTT.

This chain joins TRBV18 and TRBJ2-6, with D possibly being TRBD1 (5 bases). V was pared by 3 bases and J by 0 bases, with 15 bases between. Germline V CDR1 and CDR2: KGHSH, LQKENI. The CDR3 contains 18 residues. CDR3 loop: CASSPKGMAPSGANVLTF. DNA of the CDR3: TGTGCCAGCTCACCGAAGGGGATGGCCCCCTCTGGGGCCAACGTCCTGACTTTC.

The rearrangement links TRBV4-2 to TRBJ2-3, with 7 bases matching TRBD2. Per germline, CDR1 LGHNA and CDR2 YNFKEQ. The ends lost 4 bases at V and 6 bases at J; junction bases unmatched: 16. The CDR3 has 17 amino acids. CDR3 sequence: CASSPKWAGVGVDTQYF. CDR3 in DNA: TGTGCCAGCAGCCCTAAGTGGGCGGGAGTGGGGGTTGATACGCAGTATTTT.

This sequence joins TRBV10-3 and TRBJ2-5, with 7 bases matching TRBD1. This CDR3 is 16 amino acids long. CDR1 is ENHRY and CDR2 is SYGVKD in the germline V gene. The trim removed 3 bases at V and 4 bases at J, leaving 11 bases unmatched. CDR3 region: CAISEAPGQSTETQYF. The CDR3 DNA reads as TGTGCCATCAGTGAAGCCCCGGGACAGAGCACAGAGACCCAGTACTTC.

In DNA form, the CDR3 reads TGTGCCAGCAGCCCCCAAGGACAGGTTGGAGGAAACACCATATATTTT. This translates into CASSPQGQVGGNTIYF. The rearrangement joins TRBV9 to TRBJ1-3; 7 bases fit TRBD1. The CDR3 is 16 residues long. From germline, CDR1 is SGDLS and CDR2 YYNGEE. V gave up 4 bases and J gave up 4 bases; unmatched junction bases: 11. Combining the CDR3 with reference TRBV9 and TRBJ1-3 gives the whole variable domain DSGVTQTPKHLITATGQRVTLRCSPRSGDLSVYWYQQSLDQGLQFLIQYYNGEERAKGNILERFSAQQFPDLHSELNLSSLELGDSALYFCASSPQGQVGGNTIYFGEGSWLTVV.

The chain links TRBV28 to TRBJ2-7; 15 bases match TRBD2. The germline gives CDR1 MDHEN, CDR2 SYDVKM. The length of the CDR3 is 17 residues. V lost 5 bases to trimming and J lost 1 base; unmatched junction nucleotides: 6. As DNA, the CDR3 is TGTGCCAGCAGTACCGGGACTAGCGGGAGGTCGTCCTACGAGCAGTACTTC. This gives the protein CASSTGTSGRSSYEQYF.

The CDR3 region has the DNA TGTGCCAGCAGTTACGCTCGGGAGGGAACCGGGGAGCTGTTTTTT. This translates into CASSYAREGTGELFF. The chain couples TRBV6-6 to TRBJ2-2, with TRBD2 matching 8 bases. Trimming took 2 bases from V and 5 from J; bases not matched to a gene: 4. Looked up from germline, CDR1 is MNHNY and CDR2 is SVGAGI (reference sequence). This CDR3 region has 15 residues.

The chain employs TRBV7-3 and TRBJ1-2; D is ambiguous. The CDR3 sequence is 13 residues long. Germline CDR1 reads SGHTA; CDR2 reads FQGTGA. V was cut by 0 bases and J by 5 bases, with 7 bases left in between. CDR3: CASSLTKGYGYTF. As DNA, the CDR3 is TGTGCCAGCAGCTTAACGAAAGGGTATGGCTACACCTTC. Full variable domain (remainder filled in from reference TRBV7-3 and TRBJ1-2): GAGVSQTPSNKVTEKGKYVELRCDPISGHTALYWYRQSLGQGPEFLIYFQGTGAADDSGLPNDRFFAVRPEGSVSTLKIQRTERGDSAVYLCASSLTKGYGYTFGSGTRLTVV.

The CDR3 nucleotides are TGTGCCAGCAGCCCTCTAGCGGGAGGGACAGATACGCAGTATTTT. It encodes CASSPLAGGTDTQYF. The chain carries TRBV28 and TRBJ2-3; 12 bases line up with TRBD2. The CDR3 loop spans 15 amino acids. Germline trimming cut 6 bases from V and 3 bases from J; bases unmatched to any gene: 4. CDR1 is MDHEN, CDR2 SYDVKM, per germline.